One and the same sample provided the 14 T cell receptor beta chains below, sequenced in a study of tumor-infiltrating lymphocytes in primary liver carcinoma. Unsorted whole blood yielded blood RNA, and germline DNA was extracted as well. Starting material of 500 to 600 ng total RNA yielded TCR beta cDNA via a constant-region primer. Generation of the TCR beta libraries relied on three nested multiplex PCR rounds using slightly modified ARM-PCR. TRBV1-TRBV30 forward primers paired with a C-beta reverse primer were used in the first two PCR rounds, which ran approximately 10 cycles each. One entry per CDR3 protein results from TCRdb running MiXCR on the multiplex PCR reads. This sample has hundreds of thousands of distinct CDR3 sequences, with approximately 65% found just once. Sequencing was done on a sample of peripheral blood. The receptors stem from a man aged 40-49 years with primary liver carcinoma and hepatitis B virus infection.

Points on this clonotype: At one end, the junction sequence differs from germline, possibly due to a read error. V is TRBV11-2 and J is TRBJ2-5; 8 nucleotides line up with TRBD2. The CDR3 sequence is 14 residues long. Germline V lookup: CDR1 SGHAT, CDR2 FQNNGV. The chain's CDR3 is CACSFSGGQETQYF. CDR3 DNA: TGTGCCTGCAGCTTCAGCGGGGGACAAGAGACCCAGTACTTT.

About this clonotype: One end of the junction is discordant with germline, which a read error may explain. Written as DNA, the CDR3 is TGTGCCAGCAGCGCGGACTCGCGGCAGGCAGATACGCTGTATTTT. Amino acids: CASSADSRQADTLYF. V and J are TRBV5-6 and TRBJ2-3; D may be TRBD2 (5 bases). The germline CDR1 and CDR2 sequences are SGHDT and YYEEEE. The CDR3 totals 15 residues.

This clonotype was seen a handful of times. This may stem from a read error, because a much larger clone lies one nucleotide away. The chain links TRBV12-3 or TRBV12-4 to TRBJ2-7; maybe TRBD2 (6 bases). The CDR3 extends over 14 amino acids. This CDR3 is CVSSLGGRLKEQYF. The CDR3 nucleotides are TGTGTCAGCAGCCTCGGGGGAAGACTCAAGGAGCAGTACTTC.

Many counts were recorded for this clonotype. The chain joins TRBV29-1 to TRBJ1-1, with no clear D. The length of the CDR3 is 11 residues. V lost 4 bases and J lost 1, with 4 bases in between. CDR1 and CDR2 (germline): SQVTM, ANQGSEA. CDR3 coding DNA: TGCAGCGTTGGGAGGAACACTGAAGCTTTCTTT. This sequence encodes CSVGRNTEAFF.

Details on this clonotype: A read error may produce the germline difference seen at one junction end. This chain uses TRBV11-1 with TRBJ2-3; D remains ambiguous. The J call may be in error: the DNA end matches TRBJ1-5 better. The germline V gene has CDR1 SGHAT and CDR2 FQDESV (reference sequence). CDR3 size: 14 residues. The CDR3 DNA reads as TGTGCCAACAGCTTCGGAACTAGCACAGATACGCAGCATTTT. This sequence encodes CANSFGTSTDTQHF.

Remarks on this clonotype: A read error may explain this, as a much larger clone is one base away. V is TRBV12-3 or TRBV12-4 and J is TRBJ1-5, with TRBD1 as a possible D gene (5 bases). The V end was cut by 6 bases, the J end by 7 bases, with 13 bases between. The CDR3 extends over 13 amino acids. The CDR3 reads CASRHGGGQPQHF. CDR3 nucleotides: TGTGCCAGCAGGCACGGGGGAGGGCAGCCCCAGCATTTT.

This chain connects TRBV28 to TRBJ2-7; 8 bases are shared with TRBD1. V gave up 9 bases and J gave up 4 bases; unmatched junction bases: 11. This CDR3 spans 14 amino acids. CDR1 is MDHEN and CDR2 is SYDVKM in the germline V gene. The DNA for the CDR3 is TGTGCCAGTCGTAGACAGGGGATACGGTACGAGCAGTACTTC. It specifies CASRRQGIRYEQYF.

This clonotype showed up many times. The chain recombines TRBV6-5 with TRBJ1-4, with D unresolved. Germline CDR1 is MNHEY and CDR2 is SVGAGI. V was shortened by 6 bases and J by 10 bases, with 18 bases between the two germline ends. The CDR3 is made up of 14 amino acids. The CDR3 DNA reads TGTGCCAGCAGACTCGACAACACTGGGCTAAAACTGTTTTTT. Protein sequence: CASRLDNTGLKLFF.

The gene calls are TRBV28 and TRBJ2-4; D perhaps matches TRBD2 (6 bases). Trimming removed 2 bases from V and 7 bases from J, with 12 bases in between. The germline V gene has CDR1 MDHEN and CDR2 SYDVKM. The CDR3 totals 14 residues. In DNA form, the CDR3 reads TGTGCCAGCAGTTTAGCCGGAGGGAGTAACATTCAGTACTTC. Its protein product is CASSLAGGSNIQYF.

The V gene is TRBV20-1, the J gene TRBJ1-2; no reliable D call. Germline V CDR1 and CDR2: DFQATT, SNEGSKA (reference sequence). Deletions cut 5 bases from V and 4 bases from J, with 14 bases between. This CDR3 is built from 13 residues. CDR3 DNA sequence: TGCAGTGCTGTGACCCTTCCCCTCTATGGCTACACCTTC. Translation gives CSAVTLPLYGYTF.

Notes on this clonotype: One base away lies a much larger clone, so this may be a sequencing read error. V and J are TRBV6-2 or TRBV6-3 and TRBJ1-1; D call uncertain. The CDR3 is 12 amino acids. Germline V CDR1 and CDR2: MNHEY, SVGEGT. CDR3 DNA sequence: TGTGCCAGGAGTTACTCTGGACCTGAAGCTTTCTTT. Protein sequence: CARSYSGPEAFF.

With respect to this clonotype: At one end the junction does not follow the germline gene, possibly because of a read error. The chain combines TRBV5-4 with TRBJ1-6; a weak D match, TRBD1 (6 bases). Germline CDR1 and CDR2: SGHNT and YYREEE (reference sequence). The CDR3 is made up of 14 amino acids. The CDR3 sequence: CDSSSKDSNPPLHF. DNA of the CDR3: TGTGACAGCAGCTCGAAGGACAGTAATCCACCCCTCCACTTT.

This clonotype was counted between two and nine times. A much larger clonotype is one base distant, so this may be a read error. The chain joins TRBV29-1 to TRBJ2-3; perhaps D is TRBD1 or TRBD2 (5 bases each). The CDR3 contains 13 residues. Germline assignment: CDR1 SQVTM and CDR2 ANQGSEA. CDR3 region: CSVEGVAGDTRYF. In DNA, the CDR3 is TGCAGCGTTGAGGGGGTCGCTGGAGATACGCGGTATTTT.

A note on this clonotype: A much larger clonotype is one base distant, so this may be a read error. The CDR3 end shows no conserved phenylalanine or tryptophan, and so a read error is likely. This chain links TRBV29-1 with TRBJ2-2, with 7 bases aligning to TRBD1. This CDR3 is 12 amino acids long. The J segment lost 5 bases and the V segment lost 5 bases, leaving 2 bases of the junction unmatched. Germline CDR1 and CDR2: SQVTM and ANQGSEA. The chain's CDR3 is CSVHRGTGELFL. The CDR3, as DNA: TGCAGCGTTCACAGGGGTACCGGGGAGCTGTTTCTT.